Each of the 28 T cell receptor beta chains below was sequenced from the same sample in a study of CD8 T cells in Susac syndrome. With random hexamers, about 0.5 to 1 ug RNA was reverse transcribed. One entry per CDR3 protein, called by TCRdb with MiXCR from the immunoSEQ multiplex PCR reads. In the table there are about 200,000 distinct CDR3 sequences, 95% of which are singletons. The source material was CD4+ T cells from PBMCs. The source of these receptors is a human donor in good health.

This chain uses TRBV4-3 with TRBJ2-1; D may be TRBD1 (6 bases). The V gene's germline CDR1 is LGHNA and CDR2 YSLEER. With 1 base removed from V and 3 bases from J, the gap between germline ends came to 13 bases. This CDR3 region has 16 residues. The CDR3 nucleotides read TGCGCCAGCAGCCAAGTTTGGCAGGGACACTACAATGAGCAGTTCTTC. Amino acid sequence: CASSQVWQGHYNEQFF.

The CDR3 loop reads CASSEYGNGPTPGELFF. CDR3 DNA: TGTGCCAGCAGTGAATACGGGAACGGTCCTACCCCCGGGGAGCTGTTTTTT. This sequence joins TRBV6-1 and TRBJ2-2; the D gene is possibly TRBD2 (5 bases). V lost 2 bases and J 6 bases, leaving 19 bases between the germline ends. The CDR3 is 17 residues long. The germline gives CDR1 MNHNS, CDR2 SASEGT.

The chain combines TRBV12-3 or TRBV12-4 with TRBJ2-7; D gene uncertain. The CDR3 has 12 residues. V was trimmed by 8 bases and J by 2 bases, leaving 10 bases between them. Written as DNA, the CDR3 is TGTGCCAGCGGAAGGCAGACCTACGAGCAGTACTTC. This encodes CASGRQTYEQYF.

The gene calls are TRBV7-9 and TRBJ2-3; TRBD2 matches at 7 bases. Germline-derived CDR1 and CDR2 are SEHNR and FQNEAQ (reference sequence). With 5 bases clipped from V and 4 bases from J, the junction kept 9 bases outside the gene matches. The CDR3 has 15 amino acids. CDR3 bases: TGTGCCAGCAGCGATAGCGGGTCATCACCAGATACGCAGTATTTT. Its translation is CASSDSGSSPDTQYF.

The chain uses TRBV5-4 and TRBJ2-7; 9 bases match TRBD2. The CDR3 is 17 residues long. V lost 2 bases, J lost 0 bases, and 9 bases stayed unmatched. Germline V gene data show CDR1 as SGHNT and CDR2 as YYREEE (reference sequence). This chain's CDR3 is CASSFSGSPFSSYEQYV. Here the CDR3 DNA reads TGTGCCAGCAGCTTTAGCGGGAGCCCTTTTAGCTCCTACGAGCAGTACGTC.

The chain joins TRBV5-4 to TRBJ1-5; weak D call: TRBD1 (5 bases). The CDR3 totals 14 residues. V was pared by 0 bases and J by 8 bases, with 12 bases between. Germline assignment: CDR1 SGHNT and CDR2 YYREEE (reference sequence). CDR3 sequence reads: CASSLDARDEPQHF. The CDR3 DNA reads TGTGCCAGCAGCTTGGATGCCAGGGATGAGCCCCAGCATTTT.

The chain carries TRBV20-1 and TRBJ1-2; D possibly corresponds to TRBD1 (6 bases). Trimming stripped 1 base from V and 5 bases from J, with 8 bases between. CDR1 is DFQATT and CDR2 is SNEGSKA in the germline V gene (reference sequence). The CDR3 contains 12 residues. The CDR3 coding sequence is TGCAGTGCTAGAGTTGGACAGTATGGCTACACCTTC. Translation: CSARVGQYGYTF.

CDR3 in amino acids: CASSQEDFRTPYEQYV. In nucleotides, the CDR3 is TGTGCCAGCAGCCAAGAGGACTTCCGCACCCCCTACGAGCAGTACGTC. The chain couples TRBV3-1 to TRBJ2-7; D may be TRBD2 (5 bases). The V end was cut by 0 bases, the J end by 2 bases, with 14 bases between. The germline V gene has CDR1 LGHDT and CDR2 YNNKEL (reference sequence). The CDR3 is made up of 16 amino acids.

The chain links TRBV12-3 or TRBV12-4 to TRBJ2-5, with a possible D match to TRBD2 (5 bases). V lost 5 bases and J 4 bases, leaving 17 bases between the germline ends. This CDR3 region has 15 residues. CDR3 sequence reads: CASSPYSGSGETQYF. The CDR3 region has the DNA TGTGCCAGCAGTCCCTACTCGGGGAGCGGAGAGACCCAGTACTTC.

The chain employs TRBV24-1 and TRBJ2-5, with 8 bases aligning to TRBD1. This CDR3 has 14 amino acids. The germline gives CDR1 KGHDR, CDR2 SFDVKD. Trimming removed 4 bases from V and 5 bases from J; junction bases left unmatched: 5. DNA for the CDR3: TGTGCCACCAGTGAGCGACAGGGGATGGAGACCCAGTACTTC. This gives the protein CATSERQGMETQYF.

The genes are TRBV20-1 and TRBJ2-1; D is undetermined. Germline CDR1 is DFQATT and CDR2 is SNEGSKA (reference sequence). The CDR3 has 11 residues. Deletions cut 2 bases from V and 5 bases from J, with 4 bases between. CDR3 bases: TGCAGTGCTAGAAGGGACAATGAGCAGTTCTTC. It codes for CSARRDNEQFF.

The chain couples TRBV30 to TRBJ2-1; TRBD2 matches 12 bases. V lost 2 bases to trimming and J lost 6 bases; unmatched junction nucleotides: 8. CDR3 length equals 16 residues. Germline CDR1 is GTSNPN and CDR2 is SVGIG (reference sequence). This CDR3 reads CAWSTTGTSGFNEQFF. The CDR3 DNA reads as TGTGCCTGGAGTACAACCGGGACTAGCGGGTTCAATGAGCAGTTCTTC. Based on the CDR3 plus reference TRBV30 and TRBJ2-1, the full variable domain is SQTIHQWPATLVQPVGSPLSLECTVEGTSNPNLYWYRQAAGRGLQLLFYSVGIGQISSEVPQNLSASRPQDRQFILSSKKLLLSDSGFYLCAWSTTGTSGFNEQFFGPGTRLTVL.

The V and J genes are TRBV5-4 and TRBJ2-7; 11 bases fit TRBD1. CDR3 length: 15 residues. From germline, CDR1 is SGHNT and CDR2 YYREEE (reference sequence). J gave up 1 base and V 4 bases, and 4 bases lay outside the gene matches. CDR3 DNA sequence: TGTGCCAGCAGCGAGGGACAGGGGGGTTCCTACGAGCAGTACGTC. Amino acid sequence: CASSEGQGGSYEQYV.

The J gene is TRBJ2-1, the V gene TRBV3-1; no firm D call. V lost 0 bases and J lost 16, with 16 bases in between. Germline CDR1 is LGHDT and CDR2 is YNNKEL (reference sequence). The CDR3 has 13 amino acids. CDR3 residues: CASSQDLIRAPFF. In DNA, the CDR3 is TGTGCCAGCAGCCAAGATCTTATACGGGCTCCCTTCTTC.

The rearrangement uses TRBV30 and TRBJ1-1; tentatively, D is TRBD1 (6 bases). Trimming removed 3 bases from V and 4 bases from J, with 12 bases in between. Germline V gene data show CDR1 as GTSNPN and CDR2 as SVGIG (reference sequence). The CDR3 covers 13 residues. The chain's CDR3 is CAWRAGARTEAFF. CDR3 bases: TGTGCCTGGAGGGCAGGGGCCCGCACTGAAGCTTTCTTT. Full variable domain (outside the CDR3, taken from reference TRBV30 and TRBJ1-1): SQTIHQWPATLVQPVGSPLSLECTVEGTSNPNLYWYRQAAGRGLQLLFYSVGIGQISSEVPQNLSASRPQDRQFILSSKKLLLSDSGFYLCAWRAGARTEAFFGQGTRLTVV.

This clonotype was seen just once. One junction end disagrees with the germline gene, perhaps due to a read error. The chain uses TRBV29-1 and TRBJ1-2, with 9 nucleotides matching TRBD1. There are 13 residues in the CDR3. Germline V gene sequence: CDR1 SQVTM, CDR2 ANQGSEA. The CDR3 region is CSVEGAGQGTFSF. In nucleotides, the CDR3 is TGCAGCGTTGAGGGTGCGGGACAGGGAACTTTTTCCTTC.

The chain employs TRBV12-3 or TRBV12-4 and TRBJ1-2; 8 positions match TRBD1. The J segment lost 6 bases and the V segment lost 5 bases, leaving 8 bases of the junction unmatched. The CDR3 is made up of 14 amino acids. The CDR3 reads CASSETGAADGYTF. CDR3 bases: TGTGCCAGCAGTGAGACAGGGGCAGCCGATGGCTACACCTTC.

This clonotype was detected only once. As DNA, the CDR3 is TGCAGTGCTAGAGATCTAAGCAGGGGGGGATTCACTGAAGCTTTCTTT. This gives the protein CSARDLSRGGFTEAFF. This chain connects TRBV20-1 to TRBJ1-1; 7 bases align to TRBD1. Germline V gene lookup returns CDR1 DFQATT and CDR2 SNEGSKA (reference sequence). There are 16 residues in the CDR3. J lost 4 bases, V lost 0 bases, and 11 bases had no gene match.

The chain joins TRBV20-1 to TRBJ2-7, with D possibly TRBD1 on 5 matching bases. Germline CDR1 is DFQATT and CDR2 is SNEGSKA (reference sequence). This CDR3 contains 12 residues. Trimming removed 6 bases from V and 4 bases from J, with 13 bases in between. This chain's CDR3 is CSARTGGYEQYV. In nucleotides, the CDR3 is TGCAGTGCCCGAACAGGTGGGTACGAGCAGTACGTC.

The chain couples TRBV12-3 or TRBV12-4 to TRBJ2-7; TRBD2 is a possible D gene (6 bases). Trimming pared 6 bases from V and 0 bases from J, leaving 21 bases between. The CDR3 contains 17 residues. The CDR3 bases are TGTGCCAGCAGCCTGACCCTGGGGGGTGTATCCTCCTACGAGCAGTACTTC. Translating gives CASSLTLGGVSSYEQYF.

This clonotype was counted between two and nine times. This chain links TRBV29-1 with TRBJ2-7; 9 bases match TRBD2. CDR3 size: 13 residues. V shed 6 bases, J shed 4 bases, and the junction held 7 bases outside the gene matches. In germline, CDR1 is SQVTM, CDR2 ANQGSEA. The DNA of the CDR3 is TGCAGCGTAGAGACGGGACTAGCATACGAGCAGTACTTC. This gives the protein CSVETGLAYEQYF.

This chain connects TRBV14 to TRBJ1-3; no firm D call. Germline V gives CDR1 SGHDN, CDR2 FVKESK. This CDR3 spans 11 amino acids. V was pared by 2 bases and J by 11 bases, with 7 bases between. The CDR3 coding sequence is TGTGCCAGCAGCCAAAGTGTCGCCATATATTTT. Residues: CASSQSVAIYF.

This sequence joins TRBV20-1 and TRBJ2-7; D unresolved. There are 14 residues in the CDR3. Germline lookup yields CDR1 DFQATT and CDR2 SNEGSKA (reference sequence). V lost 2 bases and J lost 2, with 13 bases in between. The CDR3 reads CSARSPDRAYEQYF. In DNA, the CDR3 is TGCAGTGCTAGATCCCCGGACCGGGCCTACGAGCAGTACTTC.

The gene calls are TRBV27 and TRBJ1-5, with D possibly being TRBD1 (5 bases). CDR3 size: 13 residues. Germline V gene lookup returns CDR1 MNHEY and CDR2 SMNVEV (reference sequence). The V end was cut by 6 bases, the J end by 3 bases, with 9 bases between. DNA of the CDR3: TGTGCCAGCAGACTGGGGCCCAATCAGCCCCAGCATTTT. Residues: CASRLGPNQPQHF.

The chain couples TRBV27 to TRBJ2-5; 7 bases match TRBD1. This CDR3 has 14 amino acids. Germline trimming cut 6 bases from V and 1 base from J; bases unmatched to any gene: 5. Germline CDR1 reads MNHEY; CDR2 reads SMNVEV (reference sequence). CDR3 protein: CASSPGDSQETQYF. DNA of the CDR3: TGTGCCAGCAGCCCCGGGGACAGCCAAGAGACCCAGTACTTC.

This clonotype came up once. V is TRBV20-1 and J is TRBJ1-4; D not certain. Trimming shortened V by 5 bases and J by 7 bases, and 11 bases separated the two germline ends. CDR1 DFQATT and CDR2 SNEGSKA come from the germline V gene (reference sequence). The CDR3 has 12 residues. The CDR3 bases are TGCAGTGCTTGGGAAGTTTCTGAAAAACTGTTTTTT. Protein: CSAWEVSEKLFF.

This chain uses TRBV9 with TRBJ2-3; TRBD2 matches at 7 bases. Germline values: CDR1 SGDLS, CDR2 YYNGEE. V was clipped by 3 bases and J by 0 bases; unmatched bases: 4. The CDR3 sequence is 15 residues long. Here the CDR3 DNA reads TGTGCCAGCAGCGGCGGGACTACTAGCACAGATACGCAGTATTTT. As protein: CASSGGTTSTDTQYF.

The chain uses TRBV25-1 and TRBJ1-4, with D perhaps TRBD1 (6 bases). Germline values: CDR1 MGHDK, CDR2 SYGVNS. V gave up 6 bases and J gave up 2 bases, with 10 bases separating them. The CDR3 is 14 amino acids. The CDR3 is CASRSQGTNEKLFF. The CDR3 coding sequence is TGTGCCAGCAGATCACAGGGTACTAATGAAAAACTGTTTTTT.